The 8 T cell receptor beta chains below all came from one sample that was sequenced in a study of cytomegalovirus exposure and HLA in healthy donors. Researchers ran the PCR with 60 Vbeta and 13 Jbeta primers. Profiling relied on immunoSEQ multiplex PCR, and the TCRdb table lists in-frame clones only, not all of them. This sample has 100,000 to 150,000 clones; roughly 84% occur once, and the top ten carry around 1.2%. Sequenced: PBMCs. The receptors derive from a girl aged 2 to 9 in good health and CMV-seronegative.

The chain has TRBV5-1 and TRBJ1-2, with a weak D call TRBD1 (6 bases). Germline values: CDR1 SGHRS, CDR2 YFSETQ. CDR3 size: 16 residues. V shed 3 bases and J shed 0 bases, with 15 bases lying between them. CDR3 nucleotide sequence: TGCGCCAGCAGCTCAGAAAGACAGGCGACTAACTATGGCTACACCTTC. Amino acids: CASSSERQATNYGYTF.

Concerning this clone: The sample carries other DNA sequences with the same CDR3. The CDR3 spells CASRANTEAFF. Written as DNA, the CDR3 is TGCGCCAGCAGAGCGAACACTGAAGCTTTCTTT. V usage is TRBV5-1 and J usage is TRBJ1-1, with no clear D. The germline gives CDR1 SGHRS, CDR2 YFSETQ. The CDR3 contains 11 residues. V was clipped by 5 bases and J by 1 base, with 3 bases between them.

The chain employs TRBV28 and TRBJ1-5; a weak D match, TRBD1 (6 bases). The ends were cut back, 5 bases at V and 5 bases at J, with 16 bases in the middle. This CDR3 region has 15 residues. Germline V CDR1 and CDR2: MDHEN, SYDVKM. The CDR3 loop reads CASSPTGNMDQPQHF. The CDR3 nucleotides read TGTGCCAGCAGTCCCACAGGGAATATGGATCAGCCCCAGCATTTT.

The rearrangement uses TRBV29-1 and TRBJ2-2; TRBD2 aligns across 11 bases. CDR3 length equals 19 residues. After removal of 7 bases from V and 2 bases from J, the junction contained 18 bases not matched to a gene. Germline CDR1 is SQVTM and CDR2 is ANQGSEA. The CDR3 DNA reads as TGCAGCGCAAGGGACCGAAATAGCGGGGGGGCCGGAAACACCGGGGAGCTGTTTTTT. The encoded protein is CSARDRNSGGAGNTGELFF.

The genes are TRBV28 and TRBJ1-2; D gene ambiguous. CDR1 and CDR2 (germline): MDHEN, SYDVKM. V lost 2 bases and J lost 5, with 15 bases in between. This CDR3 region has 15 residues. The CDR3 coding sequence is TGTGCCAGCAGTTTAGACTTCGGTTACGGATATGGCTACACCTTC. Encoded protein: CASSLDFGYGYGYTF.

V gene TRBV14 combines with J gene TRBJ2-7, with D tentatively TRBD2 (6 bases). This CDR3 spans 14 amino acids. Trimming pared 4 bases from V and 7 bases from J, leaving 17 bases between. Germline loops: CDR1 SGHDN, CDR2 FVKESK. In DNA, the CDR3 is TGTGCCAGCAGCCTCATGGGGGGTTTCGCAGAGCAGTACTTC. It translates to CASSLMGGFAEQYF.

The V gene is TRBV2, the J gene TRBJ2-1; TRBD2 agrees at 7 bases. This CDR3 has 15 residues. From germline, CDR1 is SNHLY and CDR2 FYNNEI. V lost 6 bases and J lost 7; bases outside the gene matches: 12. Here the CDR3 reads CASRDTGSSGNEQFF. The CDR3 DNA is TGTGCCAGCAGGGATACTGGATCTAGCGGAAATGAGCAGTTCTTC.

The rearrangement joins TRBV7-9 to TRBJ2-6, with TRBD1 identical over 7 bases. CDR1 SEHNR and CDR2 FQNEAQ come from the germline V gene (reference sequence). The CDR3 spans 13 residues. V dropped 5 bases and J dropped 9; count of bases not matched to a gene: 4. The CDR3 is CASSVGQSNVLTF. CDR3 in DNA: TGTGCCAGCAGCGTGGGACAGAGCAACGTCCTGACTTTC. The whole variable domain, filled in from reference TRBV7-9 and TRBJ2-6, reads DTGVSQNPRHKITKRGQNVTFRCDPISEHNRLYWYRQTLGQGPEFLTYFQNEAQLEKSRLLSDRFSAERPKGSFSTLEIQRTEQGDSAMYLCASSVGQSNVLTFGAGSRLTVL.